This TCR beta chain was profiled in a study of shared clonotypes between healthy human individuals. The study, taken as a whole, reports: Sharing across four donors was seen in approximately 5.2% of naive CD4 clonotypes.

V was shortened by 0 bases and J by 4 bases, with 10 bases between the two germline ends. The V gene's germline CDR1 is SGDLS and CDR2 YYNGEE. CDR3 length: 15 amino acids. Regarding this clone: Its cognate antigen is unknown. Other DNA sequences in this specimen translate into the identical CDR3.

Libraries were prepared by immunoSEQ multiplex PCR; TCRdb keeps only in-frame clonotypes and omits some of them. The sample contains over a million clones, roughly 70% of which appear only once. The clonotype comes from a man aged 18-30 years in good health. V and J are TRBV9 and TRBJ2-2; no clear D. Sequencing used memory CD4+ T cells sorted from blood. Specified subset: CD45RA-negative fraction. CDR3 bases: TGTGCCAGCAGCGTAGAGGGATTGGGCACCGGGGAGCTGTTTTTT. Translation: CASSVEGLGTGELFF.